This T cell receptor beta chain was profiled in a study of T cell clonality in common variable immunodeficiency. Notes on the study in general: CVID subjects had higher TCRbeta clonality than healthy controls, most marked in about a third. Fewer TCRbeta clones were shared among CVID subjects than controls.

In this sample, this clone turned up many times. The antigen is not known. The DNA ends 3 residues before the CDR3 does, and the rest of the CDR3 is filled in from the germline J gene. With V trimmed by 5 bases and J by 0 bases, 2 bases remained unmatched. The CDR3 totals 15 residues. Equal genomic DNA amounts from CVID and control samples were sequenced. Libraries were prepared by immunoSEQ multiplex PCR; TCRdb keeps only in-frame clonotypes and omits some of them. The sample was found to contain approximately 60,000 clones, and every one recurs. Blood samples were heparinized, about 4.5 to 8.5 ml per donor.

The genes are TRBV12-3 or TRBV12-4 and TRBJ1-5; 9 bases are shared with TRBD1. Sequenced sample: peripheral blood mononuclear cells. The sequence was collected from a person aged 18 to 70 in good health. CDR3 residues: CASSQQGASNQPQHF. The part of the CDR3 DNA that was read is TGTGCCAGCAGTCAACAGGGGGCTAGCAATCAGCCC.